This T cell receptor beta chain was obtained from a study of OX40 agonist ivuxolimab in advanced cancers. At the level of the study: Patients achieving partial responses numbered three: one hepatocellular carcinoma case and two cutaneous melanoma cases.

Clones were read by immunoSEQ multiplex PCR, and TCRdb kept only the in-frame ones, dropping some. This table holds about 54,000 clones, around 89% found once. Germline CDR1 reads SGHDT; CDR2 reads YYEEEE. V was pared by 3 bases and J by 9 bases, with 10 bases of the junction left unmatched. The CDR3 has 15 residues. The chain recombines TRBV5-6 with TRBJ1-5, with 9 bases lining up with TRBD1. The receptor was isolated from an adult with an advanced solid tumor such as melanoma, head and neck, liver or kidney cancer. The source was CD4+ or CD8+ T cells sorted from blood, collected in a trial of the OX40 agonist ivuxolimab. This CDR3 is CASSSWTGASGPQHF. CDR3 nucleotide sequence: TGTGCCAGCAGCTCATGGACAGGGGCTTCGGGGCCCCAGCATTTT.